This TCR beta chain was documented in a study of OX40 agonist ivuxolimab in advanced cancers. Study observations and caveats: Those patients achieving a partial response at 0.1-3.0 mg/kg showed among the lowest clonal expansion.

Notes on this clone: Its antigen remains unidentified.

Germline V gene lookup returns CDR1 LGHNA and CDR2 YNFKEQ. The ends were cut back, 4 bases at V and 2 bases at J, with 16 bases in the middle. This CDR3 has 16 residues. Sequencing was performed with immunoSEQ multiplex PCR; in TCRdb, only in-frame clones are kept and a portion is missing. The sample records almost 70,000 clones, just over 85% being singletons. Here the sequenced sample was CD4+ or CD8+ T cells sorted from blood, taken in a trial of the OX40 agonist ivuxolimab. This TCR derives from an adult with an advanced solid tumor such as melanoma, head and neck, liver or kidney cancer. V and J are TRBV4-2 and TRBJ2-3, with TRBD2 as a possible D gene (5 bases). CDR3 loop: CASSPDLGGLTDTQYF. For the CDR3, the DNA is TGTGCCAGCAGCCCAGACCTGGGTGGACTCACAGATACGCAGTATTTT.